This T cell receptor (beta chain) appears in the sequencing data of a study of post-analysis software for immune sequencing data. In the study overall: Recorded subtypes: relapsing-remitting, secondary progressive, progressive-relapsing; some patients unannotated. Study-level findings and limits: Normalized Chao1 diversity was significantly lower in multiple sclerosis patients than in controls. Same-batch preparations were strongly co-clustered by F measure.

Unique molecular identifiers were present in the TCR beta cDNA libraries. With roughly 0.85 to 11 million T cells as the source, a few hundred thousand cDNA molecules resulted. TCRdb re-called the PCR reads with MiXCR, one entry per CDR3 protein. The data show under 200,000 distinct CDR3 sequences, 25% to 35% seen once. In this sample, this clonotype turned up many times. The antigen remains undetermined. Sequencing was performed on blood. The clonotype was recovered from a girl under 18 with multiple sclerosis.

The CDR3: CASSLGTGQGEQFF. The CDR3 bases are TGCGCCAGCAGCTTAGGGACCGGGCAGGGTGAGCAGTTCTTC. The chain carries TRBV5-1 and TRBJ2-1; D is perhaps TRBD1 or TRBD2 (5 bases each). Germline CDR1 SGHRS, CDR2 YFSETQ. V was cut by 2 bases and J by 9 bases, with 15 bases left in between. The CDR3 is made up of 14 amino acids.